A single T cell receptor beta chain is shown here with its context. Its antigen is unknown. These data are taken from a study of cytomegalovirus exposure and HLA in healthy donors. General study points: Common viral pathogens were later found to be apparently linked to several of the most significant clusters. In a later analysis, at a false discovery rate of 0.05, roughly 16,000 TCR beta sequences matched HLA alleles.

The PCR used 60 Vbeta and 13 Jbeta primers. Produced via immunoSEQ multiplex PCR; TCRdb's table is partial and in-frame only. The sample has 150,000 or so clones, 70% to 80% seen once. This CDR3 comprises 12 residues. V was clipped by 5 bases and J by 3 bases; unmatched bases: 1. CDR1 and CDR2 (germline): MDHEN, SYDVKM. The rearrangement links TRBV28 to TRBJ2-7; 7 nucleotides agree with TRBD1. This clonotype was sampled from a man aged 40-55 years in good health and CMV-seronegative. The sequenced sample was PBMCs. The CDR3 region is CASSPGGYEQYV. CDR3 nucleotides: TGTGCCAGCAGTCCAGGGGGCTACGAGCAGTACGTC.